The next 32 T cell receptor beta chains were all read from a single sample in a study of CD8 T cells in Susac syndrome. Reverse transcription used about 0.45 to 1 ug RNA and random hexamers. TCRdb reanalysed the immunoSEQ multiplex PCR reads using MiXCR and keeps one entry per CDR3 protein. The profile covers 120,000 to 150,000 distinct CDR3 sequences, with 94% appearing a single time and 0.084% taken by the ten largest. The sequenced material came from CD4+ T cells from PBMCs. The receptors derive from a human donor in good health.

This chain uses TRBV24-1 with TRBJ2-3; 9 positions agree with TRBD1. The CDR3 runs 17 residues. CDR1 KGHDR and CDR2 SFDVKD come from the germline V gene. Trimming removed 1 base from V and 4 bases from J; junction bases left unmatched: 8. The CDR3 nucleotides read TGTGCCACCAGTGATTTCCCCCGGGACAGGGAGGCAGATACGCAGTATTTT. Protein sequence: CATSDFPRDREADTQYF.

The rearrangement links TRBV30 to TRBJ2-7, with D unresolved. The length of the CDR3 is 15 residues. The V gene's germline CDR1 is GTSNPN and CDR2 SVGIG (reference sequence). Trimming took 0 bases from V and 2 from J, leaving 14 bases between them. The CDR3 DNA reads as TGTGCCTGGAGTGTAAGACAAACTACCCCCTACGAGCAGTACTTC. It translates to CAWSVRQTTPYEQYF.

The chain is built from TRBV3-1 and TRBJ2-1, with D possibly TRBD2 on 5 matching bases. This CDR3 contains 15 residues. V was shortened by 3 bases and J by 2 bases, with 11 bases between the two germline ends. The germline CDR1 and CDR2 sequences are LGHDT and YNNKEL (reference sequence). CDR3 region: CASSQQTTTYNEQFF. For the CDR3, the DNA is TGTGCCAGCAGCCAGCAGACTACCACCTACAATGAGCAGTTCTTC.

V usage is TRBV9 and J usage is TRBJ1-1, with 7 positions matching TRBD1. CDR3 size: 17 residues. V lost 4 bases to trimming and J lost 0 bases; unmatched junction nucleotides: 12. Germline loops: CDR1 SGDLS, CDR2 YYNGEE. The CDR3 nucleotides are TGTGCCAGCAGCCCCGAAGGGACAGTCTACATGAACACTGAAGCTTTCTTT. Protein sequence: CASSPEGTVYMNTEAFF.

DNA of the CDR3: TGTGCCAGCAGTTTAACAGGGGTCGCCTACACCTTC. It translates to CASSLTGVAYTF. The chain combines TRBV28 with TRBJ1-2; 7 nucleotides match TRBD1. Germline CDR1 is MDHEN and CDR2 is SYDVKM. Trimming took 2 bases from V and 10 from J; bases not matched to a gene: 4. The CDR3 has 12 amino acids.

V is TRBV9 and J is TRBJ2-1; TRBD2 is a possible D gene (6 bases). Germline V gene lookup returns CDR1 SGDLS and CDR2 YYNGEE. The CDR3 covers 17 residues. Trimming left V 4 bases short and J 2 bases short, with 19 bases between. The CDR3 region has the DNA TGTGCCAGCAGCCCGCGACTAGTGCGAGCACCCTACAATGAGCAGTTCTTC. Translating gives CASSPRLVRAPYNEQFF.

This chain links TRBV12-3 or TRBV12-4 with TRBJ1-1, with a possible D match to TRBD1 (6 bases). Trimming left V 3 bases short and J 1 base short, with 12 bases between. There are 15 residues in the CDR3. The CDR3 loop is CASSFAGARNTEAFF. The CDR3 nucleotides read TGTGCCAGCAGTTTCGCGGGGGCCCGGAACACTGAAGCTTTCTTT.

The chain recombines TRBV19 with TRBJ1-1; 10 positions agree with TRBD1. Germline CDR1 LNHDA, CDR2 SQIVND (reference sequence). The CDR3 has 13 amino acids. After removal of 6 bases from V and 5 bases from J, the junction contained 3 bases not matched to a gene. The CDR3 DNA reads as TGTGCCAGTAGGGACAGGGGGGGGACTGAAGCTTTCTTT. Its protein product is CASRDRGGTEAFF.

This chain joins TRBV6-6 and TRBJ2-7; 7 nucleotides match TRBD2. The J segment lost 4 bases and the V segment lost 6 bases, leaving 15 bases of the junction unmatched. Germline V gives CDR1 MNHNY, CDR2 SVGAGI (reference sequence). The CDR3 contains 16 residues. As DNA, the CDR3 is TGTGCCAGCAGCCCCCTCCGGGGAGGGGCTAGGTACGAGCAGTACTTC. Amino acids: CASSPLRGGARYEQYF.

This sequence joins TRBV19 and TRBJ1-1; no clear D. Germline V lookup: CDR1 LNHDA, CDR2 SQIVND (reference sequence). The CDR3 runs 13 residues. V was pared by 3 bases and J by 0 bases, with 5 bases between. The CDR3 loop reads CASSMVVNTEAFF. The DNA of the CDR3 is TGTGCCAGTAGTATGGTGGTGAACACTGAAGCTTTCTTT.

A remark on this clonotype: Relative to the germline gene, one junction end is altered; a read error may explain this. The gene calls are TRBV7-7 and TRBJ2-1; TRBD2 might be the D (5 bases). The CDR3 length is 16 residues. Per germline, CDR1 SSHAT and CDR2 FNYEAQ (reference sequence). This CDR3 is CASSLAEGTGYNEQFF. The DNA of the CDR3 is TGTGCTAGCAGCTTAGCTGAGGGAACGGGCTACAATGAGCAGTTCTTC.

The chain links TRBV5-8 to TRBJ2-2; no clear D. Germline V gives CDR1 SGHTS, CDR2 YDEGEE. The germline V and J ends were trimmed by 5 bases and 7 bases, with 18 bases remaining between them. The CDR3 is 15 amino acids. The CDR3 reads CASSPHTRPSGELFF. For the CDR3, the DNA is TGTGCCAGCAGTCCTCATACACGCCCCAGCGGGGAGCTGTTTTTT.

This chain links TRBV12-5 with TRBJ2-6; TRBD1 is a possible D gene (5 bases). V was cut by 5 bases and J by 2 bases, with 10 bases left in between. Germline V gene lookup returns CDR1 LGHNT and CDR2 FRNRAP. CDR3 length: 15 amino acids. CDR3 nucleotides: TGTGCTAGTGGTAAGACAGTCACTGGGGCCAACGTCCTGACTTTC. This codes for CASGKTVTGANVLTF.

This clonotype was seen only once. V usage is TRBV19 and J usage is TRBJ2-1, with TRBD2 identical over 11 bases. V dropped 3 bases and J dropped 12; count of bases not matched to a gene: 1. Germline assignment: CDR1 LNHDA and CDR2 SQIVND (reference sequence). The CDR3 loop spans 12 amino acids. The CDR3 loop reads CASSMLAGGQFF. CDR3 DNA: TGTGCCAGTAGTATGCTAGCGGGAGGGCAGTTCTTC.

V is TRBV4-1 and J is TRBJ2-7; TRBD2 aligns across 10 bases. J was trimmed by 1 base and V by 0 bases; bases with no gene match: 9. The CDR3 runs 18 residues. CDR1 and CDR2 (germline): MGHRA, YSYEKL. The CDR3 region is CASSQDPRLAGVSYEQYF. CDR3 coding DNA: TGCGCCAGCAGCCAAGATCCACGGCTAGCGGGAGTTTCCTACGAGCAGTACTTC.

The rearrangement links TRBV11-2 to TRBJ2-2, with TRBD2 matching 7 bases. The ends lost 3 bases at V and 2 bases at J; junction bases unmatched: 6. The CDR3 contains 16 residues. Germline CDR1 reads SGHAT; CDR2 reads FQNNGV. The CDR3 loop is CASSFLLAVNTGELFF. The CDR3, as DNA: TGTGCCAGCAGCTTCCTTCTAGCGGTAAACACCGGGGAGCTGTTTTTT.

The chain joins TRBV20-1 to TRBJ1-5, with TRBD1 matching 9 bases. Germline V lookup: CDR1 DFQATT, CDR2 SNEGSKA (reference sequence). J gave up 1 base and V 4 bases, and 5 bases lay outside the gene matches. CDR3 length: 15 amino acids. The CDR3 nucleotides are TGCAGTGCTATACAGGGGGCAGGGAGCAATCAGCCCCAGCATTTT. Protein sequence: CSAIQGAGSNQPQHF.

The chain employs TRBV5-1 and TRBJ2-5; D is unclear. The V and J ends lost 1 base and 1 base respectively, with 8 bases between them. Germline CDR1 is SGHRS and CDR2 is YFSETQ. CDR3 length: 14 residues. The CDR3 here is CASSLSGSQETQYF. DNA of the CDR3: TGCGCCAGCAGCTTGTCGGGCTCCCAAGAGACCCAGTACTTC.

J is TRBJ2-6 and V is TRBV5-1; D remains unclear. CDR1 SGHRS and CDR2 YFSETQ come from the germline V gene. Trimming shortened V by 1 base and J by 2 bases, and 10 bases separated the two germline ends. The CDR3 is 16 residues long. As DNA, the CDR3 is TGCGCCAGCAGCTTGAGGGCCACCGCTGGGGCCAACGTCCTGACTTTC. Amino acids: CASSLRATAGANVLTF.

The chain couples TRBV30 to TRBJ2-7; tentatively, D is TRBD1 or TRBD2 (5 bases each). Trimming took 4 bases from V and 5 from J, leaving 12 bases between them. There are 12 residues in the CDR3. Germline-derived CDR1 and CDR2 are GTSNPN and SVGIG (reference sequence). CDR3 region: CAWTARGDEQYF. CDR3 nucleotide sequence: TGTGCCTGGACGGCGAGGGGCGACGAGCAGTACTTC.

V gene TRBV6-2 or TRBV6-3 combines with J gene TRBJ2-3; D unresolved. CDR1 is MNHEY and CDR2 is SVGEGT in the germline V gene. Trimming took 6 bases from V and 1 from J, leaving 14 bases between them. The CDR3 runs 15 residues. CDR3 region: CASSREAYGTDTQYF. CDR3 nucleotide sequence: TGTGCCAGCAGCAGAGAGGCGTATGGCACAGATACGCAGTATTTT.

The V gene is TRBV2, the J gene TRBJ2-1, with D maybe TRBD2 (5 bases). CDR1 and CDR2 (germline): SNHLY, FYNNEI. Between the trimmed V and J ends, which lost 10 bases and 9 bases, there was a span of 22 bases. The CDR3 totals 14 residues. CDR3 sequence: CATARSGYQSEQFF. For the CDR3, the DNA is TGTGCCACCGCCCGGAGCGGCTACCAATCTGAGCAGTTCTTC.

The chain is built from TRBV5-1 and TRBJ2-2; 10 bases fit TRBD2. The J segment lost 3 bases and the V segment lost 4 bases, leaving 6 bases of the junction unmatched. This CDR3 is 16 amino acids long. CDR1 and CDR2 (germline): SGHRS, YFSETQ. The CDR3 DNA reads TGCGCCAGCAGCCCCGGACTAGCGGATTACACCGGGGAGCTGTTTTTT. This gives the protein CASSPGLADYTGELFF.

This rearrangement joins TRBV7-9 to TRBJ2-5; maybe TRBD2 (6 bases). Germline-derived CDR1 and CDR2 are SEHNR and FQNEAQ (reference sequence). V was cut by 10 bases and J by 5 bases, with 17 bases left in between. CDR3 length: 13 residues. CDR3 sequence reads: CATPDLAGETQYF. In DNA form, the CDR3 reads TGTGCCACCCCGGACTTGGCGGGGGAGACCCAGTACTTC. Based on the CDR3 plus reference TRBV7-9 and TRBJ2-5, the full variable domain is DTGVSQNPRHKITKRGQNVTFRCDPISEHNRLYWYRQTLGQGPEFLTYFQNEAQLEKSRLLSDRFSAERPKGSFSTLEIQRTEQGDSAMYLCATPDLAGETQYFGPGTRLLVL.

CDR3 region: CASSPRGGYAGNTIYF. DNA of the CDR3: TGTGCCAGCTCACCAAGGGGAGGCTATGCAGGAAACACCATATATTTT. V is TRBV18 and J is TRBJ1-3, with a tentative D call TRBD1 (5 bases). This CDR3 has 16 residues. Germline CDR1 is KGHSH and CDR2 is LQKENI. Deletions cut 2 bases from V and 4 bases from J, with 15 bases between.

The V and J genes are TRBV4-2 and TRBJ2-5; TRBD2 might be the D (5 bases). CDR1 LGHNA and CDR2 YNFKEQ come from the germline V gene. Deletions cut 2 bases from V and 1 base from J, with 8 bases between. This CDR3 is 14 amino acids long. The CDR3 DNA reads TGTGCCAGCAGCCAACTTAGCGTCCAAGAGACCCAGTACTTC. Translation: CASSQLSVQETQYF.

Only one count was recorded for this clonotype. The genes are TRBV20-1 and TRBJ2-7, with TRBD2 as a possible D gene (6 bases). V gave up 6 bases and J gave up 2 bases, with 14 bases separating them. The germline gives CDR1 DFQATT, CDR2 SNEGSKA (reference sequence). The CDR3 totals 13 residues. The CDR3: CSATRTTPYEQYF. The CDR3 nucleotides read TGCAGTGCCACGAGGACTACCCCCTACGAGCAGTACTTC.

The chain combines TRBV4-1 with TRBJ2-2; D might be TRBD2 (5 bases). The V gene lost 1 base and the J gene lost 3 bases, with 12 bases spanning the gap. CDR1 and CDR2 (germline): MGHRA, YSYEKL. This CDR3 spans 16 amino acids. The chain's CDR3 is CASSQGVAWHTGELFF. In DNA form, the CDR3 reads TGCGCCAGCAGCCAAGGGGTAGCGTGGCACACCGGGGAGCTGTTTTTT.

The chain is built from TRBV5-1 and TRBJ2-2, with D possibly TRBD1 on 5 matching bases. The V end lost 4 bases, the J end lost 6 bases, and 16 bases lay between the germline ends. This CDR3 contains 15 residues. The germline V gene encodes CDR1 SGHRS and CDR2 YFSETQ. The DNA of the CDR3 is TGCGCCAGCAGCCTGGCAGGGAATTACGCCGGGGAGCTGTTTTTT. It translates to CASSLAGNYAGELFF.

The genes are TRBV2 and TRBJ2-7; TRBD1 is a possible D gene (6 bases). Germline CDR1 is SNHLY and CDR2 is FYNNEI. Trimming removed 6 bases at V and 5 bases at J, with 14 bases between. This CDR3 has 13 amino acids. CDR3: CASRVQGSDEQYF. The CDR3 coding sequence is TGTGCCAGCAGAGTACAGGGTTCCGACGAGCAGTACTTC.

V gene TRBV19 combines with J gene TRBJ2-1; TRBD2 agrees at 11 bases. Germline CDR1 reads LNHDA; CDR2 reads SQIVND (reference sequence). CDR3 length: 17 amino acids. J gave up 5 bases and V 2 bases, and 8 bases lay outside the gene matches. The CDR3 nucleotides are TGTGCCAGTAGTATAACTAGCGGGAGAGGCTTCCACAATGAGCAGTTCTTC. This codes for CASSITSGRGFHNEQFF.

The CDR3 sequence is CASSKQGSNQPQHF. CDR3 nucleotides: TGTGCCAGTAGTAAACAGGGTAGCAATCAGCCCCAGCATTTT. The genes are TRBV19 and TRBJ1-5, with D tentatively TRBD1 (6 bases). CDR3 length: 14 amino acids. V dropped 4 bases and J dropped 0 bases, with 7 bases sitting between them. Germline-derived CDR1 and CDR2 are LNHDA and SQIVND (reference sequence).